These 9 T cell receptor beta chains came from one sample sequenced in a study of CD8 T cells in ankylosing spondylitis. Their antigens remain unidentified. TCRdb re-analysed the 5' RACE reads in MiXCR, keeping a single row per CDR3 protein. The repertoire includes 650,000 to 800,000 distinct CDR3 sequences, around 19% of them detected once, and under 20% sits in the top ten. Study conclusions and caveats: Seemingly characteristic of ankylosing spondylitis blood was a TCR beta motif consisting of roughly 8 highly homologous variants.

Sequencing was done on a sample of blood, either unsorted or a sorted T cell fraction (not recorded which). These receptors were taken from a male donor with ankylosing spondylitis.

This clonotype was seen a handful of times. The V and J genes are TRBV5-6 and TRBJ2-7; 10 bases fit TRBD2. The CDR3 runs 15 residues. Losses at the gene ends were 4 bases for V and 4 bases for J; bases not matched to a gene: 8. Germline-derived CDR1 and CDR2 are SGHDT and YYEEEE. CDR3 coding DNA: TGTGCCAGCAGCATGTGGACTAGCGGACAATACGAGCAGTACTTC. It specifies CASSMWTSGQYEQYF.

The chain links TRBV6-5 to TRBJ1-5; D is undetermined. The CDR3 consists of 13 residues. In germline, CDR1 is MNHEY, CDR2 SVGAGI. V was pared by 6 bases and J by 4 bases, with 10 bases between. The CDR3: CASRGRRNQPQHF. DNA for the CDR3: TGTGCCAGCAGAGGACGGCGTAATCAGCCCCAGCATTTT.

The sample holds a few counts of this clonotype. This chain links TRBV20-1 with TRBJ1-2; perhaps TRBD1 as D (6 bases). Deletions cut 3 bases from V and 4 bases from J, with 18 bases between. The CDR3 sequence is 15 residues long. In germline, CDR1 is DFQATT, CDR2 SNEGSKA (reference sequence). Here the CDR3 DNA reads TGCAGTGCTAGGGATCTTACAGGGTTGGCCTATGGCTACACCTTC. Translating gives CSARDLTGLAYGYTF.

This chain links TRBV4-2 with TRBJ1-5; TRBD1 is a possible D gene (6 bases). The CDR3 consists of 16 residues. Germline lookup yields CDR1 LGHNA and CDR2 YNFKEQ. Deletions cut 2 bases from V and 0 bases from J, with 11 bases between. CDR3 protein: CASSQPQGTSNQPQHF. As DNA, the CDR3 is TGTGCCAGCAGCCAACCACAGGGAACTAGCAATCAGCCCCAGCATTTT.

This clonotype was seen a few times. The CDR3 region is CASSLWTGTGGSPLHF. The CDR3 DNA sequence: TGTGCCAGCAGCTTATGGACCGGGACAGGGGGTTCACCCCTCCACTTT. This chain joins TRBV7-9 and TRBJ1-6; 11 positions agree with TRBD1. Germline V lookup: CDR1 SEHNR, CDR2 FQNEAQ (reference sequence). This CDR3 contains 16 residues. V was clipped by 2 bases and J by 9 bases; unmatched bases: 6.

This clonotype turned up a few times. As DNA, the CDR3 is TGCGCCAGCAGCCCAGGGACAGGGGGATTGGCCGGGGAGCTGTTTTTT. Protein sequence: CASSPGTGGLAGELFF. The chain couples TRBV4-3 to TRBJ2-2; 11 nucleotides line up with TRBD1. Germline CDR1 reads LGHNA; CDR2 reads YSLEER. The junction had 7 bases not matched to a gene; V was cut back by 4 bases and J by 6 bases. The CDR3 sequence is 16 residues long.

This chain uses TRBV10-3 with TRBJ2-5; 10 positions match TRBD1. Germline V gene data show CDR1 as ENHRY and CDR2 as SYGVKD. Germline trimming cut 4 bases from V and 3 bases from J; bases unmatched to any gene: 2. This CDR3 is 14 amino acids long. The CDR3 reads CAISGGTGEETQYF. In DNA form, the CDR3 reads TGTGCCATCAGTGGTGGGACAGGGGAAGAGACCCAGTACTTC.

The V call is TRBV27, the J call TRBJ2-3, with 9 positions matching TRBD2. Per the germline V gene, CDR1 is MNHEY and CDR2 is SMNVEV (reference sequence). V gave up 0 bases and J gave up 6 bases; unmatched junction bases: 10. This CDR3 is built from 17 residues. CDR3: CASSLSKRPSGVDTQYF. The CDR3 DNA reads as TGTGCCAGCAGTTTATCTAAGCGGCCTAGCGGGGTTGATACGCAGTATTTT.

This rearrangement joins TRBV18 to TRBJ2-3, with no clear D. Deletions cut 0 bases from V and 4 bases from J, with 5 bases between. CDR3 length: 13 residues. Germline lookup yields CDR1 KGHSH and CDR2 LQKENI. CDR3 region: CASSPPTADTQYF. As DNA, the CDR3 is TGTGCCAGCTCACCACCGACGGCAGATACGCAGTATTTT.